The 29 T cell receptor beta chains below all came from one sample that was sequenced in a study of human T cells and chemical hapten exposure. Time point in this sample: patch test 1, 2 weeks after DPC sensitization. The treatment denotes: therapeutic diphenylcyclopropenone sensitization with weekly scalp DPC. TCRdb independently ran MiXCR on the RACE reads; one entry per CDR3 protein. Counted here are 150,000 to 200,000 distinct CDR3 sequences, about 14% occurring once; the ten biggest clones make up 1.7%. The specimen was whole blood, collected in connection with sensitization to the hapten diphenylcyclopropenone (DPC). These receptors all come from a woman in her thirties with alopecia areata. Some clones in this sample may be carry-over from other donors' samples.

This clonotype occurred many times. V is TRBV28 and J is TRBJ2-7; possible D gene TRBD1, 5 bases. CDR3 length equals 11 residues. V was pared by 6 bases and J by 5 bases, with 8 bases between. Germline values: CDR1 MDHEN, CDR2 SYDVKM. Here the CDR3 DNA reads TGTGCCAGCAGCCAGGGTCACGAGCAGTACTTC. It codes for CASSQGHEQYF.

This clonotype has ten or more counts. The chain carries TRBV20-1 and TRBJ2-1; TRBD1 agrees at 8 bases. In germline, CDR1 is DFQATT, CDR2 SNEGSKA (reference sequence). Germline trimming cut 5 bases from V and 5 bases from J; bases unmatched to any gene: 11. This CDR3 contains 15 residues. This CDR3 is CSASSSRTGHNEQFF. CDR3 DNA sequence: TGCAGTGCTTCCTCGTCCCGGACAGGGCACAATGAGCAGTTCTTC.

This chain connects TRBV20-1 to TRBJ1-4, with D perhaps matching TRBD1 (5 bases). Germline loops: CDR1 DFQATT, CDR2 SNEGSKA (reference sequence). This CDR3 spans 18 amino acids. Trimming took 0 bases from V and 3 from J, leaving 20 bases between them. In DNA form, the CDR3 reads TGCAGTGCTAGAGACGCAGGGAAAGTTGGTCGTCCTAATGAAAAACTGTTTTTT. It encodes CSARDAGKVGRPNEKLFF.

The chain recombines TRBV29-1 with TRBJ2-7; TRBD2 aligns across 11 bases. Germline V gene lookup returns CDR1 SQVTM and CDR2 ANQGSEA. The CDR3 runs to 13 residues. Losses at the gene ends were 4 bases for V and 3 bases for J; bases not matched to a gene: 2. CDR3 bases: TGCAGCGTTGGGGGACTAGCGGTCTACGAGCAGTACTTC. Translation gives CSVGGLAVYEQYF.

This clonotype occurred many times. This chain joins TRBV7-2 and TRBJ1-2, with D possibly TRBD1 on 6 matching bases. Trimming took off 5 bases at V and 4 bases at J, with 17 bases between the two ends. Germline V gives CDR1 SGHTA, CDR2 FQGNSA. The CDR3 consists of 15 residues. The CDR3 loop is CASSPPTGRGYGYTF. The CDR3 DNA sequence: TGTGCCAGCAGCCCACCCACGGGCAGGGGCTATGGCTACACCTTC.

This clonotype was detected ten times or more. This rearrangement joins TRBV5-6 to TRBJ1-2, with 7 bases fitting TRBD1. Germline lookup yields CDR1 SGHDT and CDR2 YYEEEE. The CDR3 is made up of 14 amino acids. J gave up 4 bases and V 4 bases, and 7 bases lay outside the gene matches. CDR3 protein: CASSRDSRSYGYTF. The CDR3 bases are TGTGCCAGCAGCCGGGACAGCCGAAGCTATGGCTACACCTTC.

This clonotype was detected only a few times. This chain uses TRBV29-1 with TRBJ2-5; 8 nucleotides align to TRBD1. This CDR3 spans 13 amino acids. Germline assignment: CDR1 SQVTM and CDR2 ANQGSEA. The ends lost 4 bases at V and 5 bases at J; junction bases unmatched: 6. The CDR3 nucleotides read TGCAGCGTTGGACAGGGGCGGAGGGAGACCCAGTACTTC. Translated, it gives CSVGQGRRETQYF.

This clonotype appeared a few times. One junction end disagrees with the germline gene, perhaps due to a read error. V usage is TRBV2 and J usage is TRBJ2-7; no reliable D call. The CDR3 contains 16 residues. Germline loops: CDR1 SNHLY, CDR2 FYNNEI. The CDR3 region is CASRIGVLSISYGQYF. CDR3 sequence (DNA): TGTGCCAGCAGGATCGGAGTACTCTCAATTTCTTACGGGCAGTACTTC.

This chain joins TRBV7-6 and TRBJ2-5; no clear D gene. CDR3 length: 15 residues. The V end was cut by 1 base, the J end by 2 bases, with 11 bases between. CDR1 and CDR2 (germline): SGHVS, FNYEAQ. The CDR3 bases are TGTGCCAGCAGCTTAGGCGTTCTTAGACAAGAGACCCAGTACTTC. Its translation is CASSLGVLRQETQYF.

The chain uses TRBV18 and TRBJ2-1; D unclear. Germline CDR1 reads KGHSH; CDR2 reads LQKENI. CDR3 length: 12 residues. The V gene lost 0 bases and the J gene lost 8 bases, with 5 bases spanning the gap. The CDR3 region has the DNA TGTGCCAGCTCACCACCGTCGGATGAGCAGTTCTTC. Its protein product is CASSPPSDEQFF.

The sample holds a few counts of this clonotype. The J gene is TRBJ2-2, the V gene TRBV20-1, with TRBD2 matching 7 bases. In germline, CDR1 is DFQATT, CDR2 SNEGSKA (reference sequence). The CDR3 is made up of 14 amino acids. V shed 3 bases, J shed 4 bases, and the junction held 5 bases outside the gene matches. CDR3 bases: TGCAGTGCTAGGCCTAGCGGCCGCACCGGGGAGCTGTTTTTT. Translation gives CSARPSGRTGELFF.

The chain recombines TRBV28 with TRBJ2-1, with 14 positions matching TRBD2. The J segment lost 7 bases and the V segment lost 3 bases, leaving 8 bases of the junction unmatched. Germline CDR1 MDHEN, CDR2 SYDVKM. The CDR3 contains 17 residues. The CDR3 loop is CASSLRLAGGLGNEQFF. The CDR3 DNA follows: TGTGCCAGCAGTTTGAGACTAGCGGGGGGGCTAGGGAATGAGCAGTTCTTC.

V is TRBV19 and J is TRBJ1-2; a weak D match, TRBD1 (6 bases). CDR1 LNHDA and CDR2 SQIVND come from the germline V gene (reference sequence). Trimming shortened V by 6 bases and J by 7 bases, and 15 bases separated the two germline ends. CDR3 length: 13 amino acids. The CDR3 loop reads CASRDLQGGGYTF. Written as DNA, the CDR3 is TGTGCCAGTAGAGACTTACAGGGTGGTGGCTACACCTTC. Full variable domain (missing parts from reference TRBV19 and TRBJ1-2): DGGITQSPKYLFRKEGQNVTLSCEQNLNHDAMYWYRQDPGQGLRLIYYSQIVNDFQKGDIAEGYSVSREKKESFPLTVTSAQKNPTAFYLCASRDLQGGGYTFGSGTRLTVV.

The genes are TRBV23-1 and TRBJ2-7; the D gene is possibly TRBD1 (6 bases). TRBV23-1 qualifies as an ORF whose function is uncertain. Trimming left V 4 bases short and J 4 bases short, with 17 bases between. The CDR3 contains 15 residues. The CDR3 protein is CASSRSQGRLYEQYF. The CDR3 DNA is TGCGCCAGCAGTCGGTCACAGGGTAGACTTTACGAGCAGTACTTC.

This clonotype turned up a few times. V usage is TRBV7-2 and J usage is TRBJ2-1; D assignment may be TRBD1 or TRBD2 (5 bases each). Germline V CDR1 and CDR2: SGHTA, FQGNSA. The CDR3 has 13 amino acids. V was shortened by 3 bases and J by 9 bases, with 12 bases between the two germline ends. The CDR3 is CASSLGVRGEQFF. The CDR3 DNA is TGTGCCAGCAGCTTGGGCGTGAGGGGTGAGCAGTTCTTC.

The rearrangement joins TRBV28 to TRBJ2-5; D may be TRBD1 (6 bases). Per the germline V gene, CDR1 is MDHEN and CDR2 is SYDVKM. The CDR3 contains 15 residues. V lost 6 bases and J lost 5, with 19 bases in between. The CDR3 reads CASSRSGTPGETQYF. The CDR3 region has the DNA TGTGCCAGCAGCCGCTCCGGGACACCAGGGGAGACCCAGTACTTC.

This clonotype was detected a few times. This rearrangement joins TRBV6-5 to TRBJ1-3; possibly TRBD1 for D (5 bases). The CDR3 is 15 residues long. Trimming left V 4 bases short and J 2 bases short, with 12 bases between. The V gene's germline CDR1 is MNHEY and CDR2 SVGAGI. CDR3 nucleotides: TGTGCCAGCAGTTTCAGGAGGGGAGCTGGAAACACCATATATTTT. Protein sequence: CASSFRRGAGNTIYF.

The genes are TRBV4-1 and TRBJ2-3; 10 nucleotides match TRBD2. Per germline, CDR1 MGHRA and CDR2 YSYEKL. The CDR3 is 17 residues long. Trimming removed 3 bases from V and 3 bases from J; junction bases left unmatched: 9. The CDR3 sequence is CASSHLAGGGVTDTQYF. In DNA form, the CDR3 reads TGCGCCAGCAGCCACTTAGCGGGAGGCGGGGTTACAGATACGCAGTATTTT.

Here the CDR3 DNA reads TGTGCCAGCAGTTTAGGCTCTTCACCCCTCCACTTT. Translating it yields CASSLGSSPLHF. This chain joins TRBV28 and TRBJ1-6; D unresolved. This CDR3 region has 12 residues. Germline V CDR1 and CDR2: MDHEN, SYDVKM. Deletions cut 2 bases from V and 9 bases from J, with 5 bases between.

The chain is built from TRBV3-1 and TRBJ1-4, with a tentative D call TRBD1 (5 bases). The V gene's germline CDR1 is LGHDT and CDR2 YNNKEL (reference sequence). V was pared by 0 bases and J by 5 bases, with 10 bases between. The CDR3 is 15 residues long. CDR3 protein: CASSQDLKGNEKLFF. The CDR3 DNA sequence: TGTGCCAGCAGCCAAGATCTTAAGGGGAATGAAAAACTGTTTTTT.

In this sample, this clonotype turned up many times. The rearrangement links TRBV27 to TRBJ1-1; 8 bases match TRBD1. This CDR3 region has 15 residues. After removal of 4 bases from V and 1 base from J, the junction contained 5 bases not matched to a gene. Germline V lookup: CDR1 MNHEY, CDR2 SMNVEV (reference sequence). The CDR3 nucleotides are TGTGCCAGCAGTTCGGGGGGGACAGGGAACACTGAAGCTTTCTTT. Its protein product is CASSSGGTGNTEAFF.

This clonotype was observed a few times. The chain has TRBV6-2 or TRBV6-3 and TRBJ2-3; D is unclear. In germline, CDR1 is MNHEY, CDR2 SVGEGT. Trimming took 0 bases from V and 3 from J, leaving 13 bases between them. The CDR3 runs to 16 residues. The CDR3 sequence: CASSYSGPPLTDTQYF. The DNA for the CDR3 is TGTGCCAGCAGTTACTCGGGCCCACCCCTGACAGATACGCAGTATTTT.

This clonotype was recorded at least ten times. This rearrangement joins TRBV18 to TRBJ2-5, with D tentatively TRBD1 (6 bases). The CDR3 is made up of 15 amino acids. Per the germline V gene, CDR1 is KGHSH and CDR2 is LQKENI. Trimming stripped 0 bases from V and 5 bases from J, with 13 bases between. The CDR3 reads CASSPPFRGTETQYF. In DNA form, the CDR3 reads TGTGCCAGCTCACCACCTTTCAGGGGTACGGAGACCCAGTACTTC. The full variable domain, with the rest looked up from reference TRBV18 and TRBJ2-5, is NAGVMQNPRHLVRRRGQEARLRCSPMKGHSHVYWYRQLPEEGLKFMVYLQKENIIDESGMPKERFSAEFPKEGPSILRIQQVVRGDSAAYFCASSPPFRGTETQYFGPGTRLLVL.

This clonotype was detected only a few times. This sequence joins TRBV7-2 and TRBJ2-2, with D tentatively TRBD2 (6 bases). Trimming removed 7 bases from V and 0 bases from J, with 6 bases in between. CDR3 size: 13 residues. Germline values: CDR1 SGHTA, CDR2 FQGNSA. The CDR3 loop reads CASTGANTGELFF. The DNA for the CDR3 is TGTGCCAGCACGGGAGCGAACACCGGGGAGCTGTTTTTT.

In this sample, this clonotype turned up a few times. The chain's CDR3 is CASSESGTPTGYF. The CDR3 DNA reads as TGTGCCAGCAGTGAGAGCGGGACACCAACCGGGTATTTT. The chain uses TRBV6-1 and TRBJ2-3, with a weak D call TRBD2 (7 bases). CDR1 and CDR2 (germline): MNHNS, SASEGT. V lost 3 bases and J 14 bases, leaving 18 bases between the germline ends. CDR3 length: 13 residues.

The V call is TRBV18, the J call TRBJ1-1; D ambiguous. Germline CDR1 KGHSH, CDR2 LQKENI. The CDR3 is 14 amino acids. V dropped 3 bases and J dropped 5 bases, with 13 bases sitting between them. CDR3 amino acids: CASSPRNDGTEAFF. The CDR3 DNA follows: TGTGCCAGCTCACCCCGTAACGACGGAACTGAAGCTTTCTTT.

The CDR3 nucleotides are TGTGCCAGCAGCTTAGGAGGGCTCCCACCCCTCCACTTT. Translating gives CASSLGGLPPLHF. V and J are TRBV7-2 and TRBJ1-6; no firm D call. CDR3 size: 13 residues. Trimming took off 1 base at V and 11 bases at J, with 9 bases between the two ends. CDR1 SGHTA and CDR2 FQGNSA come from the germline V gene.

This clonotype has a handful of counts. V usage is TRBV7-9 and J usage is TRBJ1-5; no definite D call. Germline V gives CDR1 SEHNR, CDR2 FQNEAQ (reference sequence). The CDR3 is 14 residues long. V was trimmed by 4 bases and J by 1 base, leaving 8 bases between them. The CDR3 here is CASSWAESNQPQHF. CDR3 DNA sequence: TGTGCCAGCAGCTGGGCGGAAAGCAATCAGCCCCAGCATTTT.

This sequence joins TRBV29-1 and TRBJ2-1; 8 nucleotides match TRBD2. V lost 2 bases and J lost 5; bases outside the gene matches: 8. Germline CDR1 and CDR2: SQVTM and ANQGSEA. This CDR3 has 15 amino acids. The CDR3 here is CSVERGGPTNNEQFF. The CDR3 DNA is TGCAGCGTTGAACGGGGGGGCCCAACTAACAATGAGCAGTTCTTC.